These 28 T cell receptor beta chains originate from one sample sequenced in a study of shared T cell receptors in the human thymus. The method was immunoSEQ multiplex PCR; TCRdb's version includes in-frame clones alone and lacks a portion of them. The sample yields about 660,000 clones, approximately 89% seen once. The sample was also reused in another study, on human thymus T cells.

Sequenced input: thymocytes. The origin of the receptors is a boy younger than two with a congenital heart defect.

The chain couples TRBV6-1 to TRBJ1-5; 7 positions match TRBD1. Trimming removed 6 bases from V and 4 bases from J; junction bases left unmatched: 6. Germline V CDR1 and CDR2: MNHNS, SASEGT. The CDR3 totals 14 residues. CDR3 sequence: CASRVKGANQPQHF. The CDR3 nucleotides are TGTGCCAGCAGGGTCAAGGGGGCTAATCAGCCCCAGCATTTT.

This clone was recorded a few times. This chain joins TRBV19 and TRBJ1-5, with a possible D match to TRBD1 (6 bases). The CDR3 runs to 15 residues. Germline-derived CDR1 and CDR2 are LNHDA and SQIVND (reference sequence). V gave up 4 bases and J gave up 5 bases, with 15 bases separating them. CDR3 in amino acids: CASSNSQGWDQPQHF. The CDR3 nucleotides read TGTGCCAGTAGTAACTCACAGGGTTGGGATCAGCCCCAGCATTTT. Filled out from reference TRBV19 and TRBJ1-5, the complete variable domain reads DGGITQSPKYLFRKEGQNVTLSCEQNLNHDAMYWYRQDPGQGLRLIYYSQIVNDFQKGDIAEGYSVSREKKESFPLTVTSAQKNPTAFYLCASSNSQGWDQPQHFGDGTRLSIL.

The rearrangement uses TRBV4-3 and TRBJ2-1; TRBD1 is a possible D gene (5 bases). The CDR3 is made up of 16 amino acids. CDR1 LGHNA and CDR2 YSLEER come from the germline V gene. Between the trimmed V and J ends, which lost 0 bases and 4 bases, there was a span of 13 bases. The CDR3 DNA is TGCGCCAGCAGCCAAGAAGACAGCCCCAAATACAATGAGCAGTTCTTC. This gives the protein CASSQEDSPKYNEQFF.

This clone appeared once. V is TRBV4-3 and J is TRBJ2-7, with D maybe TRBD2 (7 bases). The CDR3 is 16 amino acids. Trimming took off 0 bases at V and 3 bases at J, with 15 bases between the two ends. Germline assignment: CDR1 LGHNA and CDR2 YSLEER. DNA of the CDR3: TGCGCCAGCAGCCAAGATCAGAGGGGGGGGGACTACGAGCAGTACTTC. This codes for CASSQDQRGGDYEQYF.

This rearrangement joins TRBV6-4 to TRBJ2-3, with D perhaps matching TRBD2 (6 bases). The CDR3 totals 13 residues. Trimming stripped 6 bases from V and 5 bases from J, with 12 bases between. CDR1 and CDR2 from the germline V gene are MRHNA and SNTAGT. The CDR3 loop is CASSKGLLDTQYF. The DNA of the CDR3 is TGTGCCAGCAGCAAGGGACTTCTAGATACGCAGTATTTT.

V is TRBV2 and J is TRBJ1-2; D is ambiguous. Per germline, CDR1 SNHLY and CDR2 FYNNEI. Trimming stripped 8 bases from V and 1 base from J, with 11 bases between. There are 13 residues in the CDR3. The CDR3 region has the DNA TGTGCCAGCTACACCCGCAGTAACTATGGCTACACCTTC. Translated: CASYTRSNYGYTF.

This clone was detected once. CDR3 nucleotides: TGCGCCAGCAGCCCTGACAGGTTCTCCTACGAGCAGTACTTC. Translation: CASSPDRFSYEQYF. V is TRBV5-1 and J is TRBJ2-5; possibly TRBD1 for D (6 bases). The end of the DNA aligns better with TRBJ2-7, so the J call may be wrong. This CDR3 comprises 14 residues. Looked up from germline, CDR1 is SGHRS and CDR2 is YFSETQ.

This clone came up once. The chain employs TRBV27 and TRBJ2-2, with D possibly being TRBD1 (5 bases). Trimming took 6 bases from V and 4 from J, leaving 12 bases between them. The germline gives CDR1 MNHEY, CDR2 SMNVEV (reference sequence). The CDR3 extends over 14 amino acids. The CDR3 DNA reads as TGTGCCAGCAGACCCCTAAGGGGCACCGGGGAGCTGTTTTTT. Its protein is CASRPLRGTGELFF.

The chain has TRBV4-1 and TRBJ2-1, with 9 positions matching TRBD1. The CDR3 runs 15 residues. Germline CDR1 and CDR2: MGHRA and YSYEKL. The V and J ends lost 0 bases and 7 bases, in that order; junction bases with no gene match: 4. The CDR3 nucleotides read TGCGCCAGCAGCCAAGAACGGACAGGGGATAATGAGCAGTTCTTC. Translated: CASSQERTGDNEQFF.

This chain links TRBV11-2 with TRBJ2-3, with 7 bases identical to TRBD2. The CDR3 is 15 residues long. CDR1 SGHAT and CDR2 FQNNGV come from the germline V gene. V trimming: 2 bases; J trimming: 2 bases; junction bases outside the gene matches: 4. CDR3 in amino acids: CASSLPSGITDTQYF. The CDR3 nucleotides read TGTGCCAGCAGCTTACCTAGCGGTATCACAGATACGCAGTATTTT.

The chain couples TRBV21-1 to TRBJ2-5; whether TRBD1, the table's D call, matches the DNA was not checked. TRBV21-1 is a pseudogene segment. The CDR3 runs 12 residues. CDR3 sequence reads: CAKGRPQETQYF. CDR3 in DNA: TGTGCCAAGGGGCGTCCCCAAGAGACCCAGTACTTC.

This clone occurred once. The V gene is TRBV7-9, the J gene TRBJ2-1; D may be TRBD2 (6 bases). This CDR3 region has 17 residues. CDR1 is SEHNR and CDR2 is FQNEAQ in the germline V gene (reference sequence). V was trimmed by 2 bases and J by 1 base, leaving 15 bases between them. The CDR3 DNA reads as TGTGCCAGCAGCTTACCCGTAGCGGAGGGATCCTACAATGAGCAGTTCTTC. Its translation is CASSLPVAEGSYNEQFF.

This clone has just one count. Here the CDR3 DNA reads TGCGCCAGCAGCCAACTAGCGGGTTCCTCAAGACTCACAGATACGCAGTATTTT. Residues: CASSQLAGSSRLTDTQYF. The V and J genes are TRBV4-1 and TRBJ2-3; 8 nucleotides align to TRBD2. Germline V gives CDR1 MGHRA, CDR2 YSYEKL. This CDR3 is 18 amino acids long. V dropped 2 bases and J dropped 2; count of bases not matched to a gene: 12.

The J gene is TRBJ2-7, the V gene TRBV4-1; D unresolved. The CDR3 extends over 13 amino acids. Germline V gene sequence: CDR1 MGHRA, CDR2 YSYEKL. Trimming removed 6 bases at V and 5 bases at J, with 14 bases between. CDR3 nucleotides: TGCGCCAGCAGTCCCATACGCGGCGACGAGCAGTACTTC. This gives the protein CASSPIRGDEQYF.

V gene TRBV30 combines with J gene TRBJ2-2, with 7 bases lining up with TRBD1. The germline CDR1 and CDR2 sequences are GTSNPN and SVGIG (reference sequence). The CDR3 extends over 15 amino acids. V lost 2 bases, J lost 2 bases, and 5 bases stayed unmatched. CDR3 bases: TGTGCCTGGAGTTCACAGGGGCCCAACACCGGGGAGCTGTTTTTT. Protein sequence: CAWSSQGPNTGELFF.

Of note for this clone: Other DNA sequences from this sample encode an identical CDR3 as well. This rearrangement joins TRBV6-5 to TRBJ2-1; 11 nucleotides match TRBD1. J gave up 8 bases and V 6 bases, and 9 bases lay outside the gene matches. The CDR3 has 15 amino acids. The germline V gene encodes CDR1 MNHEY and CDR2 SVGAGI. CDR3 DNA: TGTGCCAGCAGATCCGGACAGGGGGCGAGCGATGAGCAGTTCTTC. Translated: CASRSGQGASDEQFF.

This clone appeared a single time. The CDR3 reads CASSSGREEVADTQYF. The DNA for the CDR3 is TGTGCCAGCAGCTCCGGCCGGGAGGAGGTGGCAGATACGCAGTATTTT. This sequence joins TRBV5-4 and TRBJ2-3; 7 nucleotides match TRBD2. This CDR3 contains 16 residues. V dropped 3 bases and J dropped 4; count of bases not matched to a gene: 11. Germline V gene lookup returns CDR1 SGHNT and CDR2 YYREEE (reference sequence). Filled out from reference TRBV5-4 and TRBJ2-3, the complete variable domain reads ETGVTQSPTHLIKTRGQQVTLRCSSQSGHNTVSWYQQALGQGPQFIFQYYREEENGRGNFPPRFSGLQFPNYSSELNVNALELDDSALYLCASSSGREEVADTQYFGPGTRLTVL.

The chain uses TRBV11-2 and TRBJ2-1; 10 nucleotides line up with TRBD2. The V gene's germline CDR1 is SGHAT and CDR2 FQNNGV. V dropped 3 bases and J dropped 4; count of bases not matched to a gene: 9. This CDR3 spans 17 amino acids. The CDR3 region is CASSFPPGAGGYNEQFF. The CDR3 nucleotides read TGTGCCAGCAGCTTCCCGCCTGGAGCGGGAGGGTACAATGAGCAGTTCTTC. The complete variable domain, with remaining parts taken from reference TRBV11-2 and TRBJ2-1, reads EAGVAQSPRYKIIEKRQSVAFWCNPISGHATLYWYQQILGQGPKLLIQFQNNGVVDDSQLPKDRFSAERLKGVDSTLKIQPAKLEDSAVYLCASSFPPGAGGYNEQFFGPGTRLTVL.

This sequence joins TRBV6-5 and TRBJ2-1; a weak D match, TRBD2 (6 bases). This CDR3 contains 14 residues. Per germline, CDR1 MNHEY and CDR2 SVGAGI. Trimming cost V 0 bases and J 10 bases, with 13 bases left between them. The CDR3, as DNA: TGTGCCAGCAGTTACTCGTGGAAGGCGGGGGAGCAGTTCTTC. It yields the protein CASSYSWKAGEQFF.

CDR3 amino acids: CASSPLGLGFAGELFF. Here the CDR3 DNA reads TGTGCCAGCTCACCACTGGGACTAGGGTTTGCCGGGGAGCTGTTTTTT. The V call is TRBV18, the J call TRBJ2-2, with 8 bases aligning to TRBD2. The V and J ends lost 1 base and 6 bases, in that order; junction bases with no gene match: 7. The CDR3 is 16 amino acids. CDR1 KGHSH and CDR2 LQKENI come from the germline V gene. Together with reference TRBV18 and TRBJ2-2, the CDR3 gives the full variable domain: NAGVMQNPRHLVRRRGQEARLRCSPMKGHSHVYWYRQLPEEGLKFMVYLQKENIIDESGMPKERFSAEFPKEGPSILRIQQVVRGDSAAYFCASSPLGLGFAGELFFGEGSRLTVL.

The chain is built from TRBV27 and TRBJ1-3; TRBD1 agrees at 12 bases. The J call may be faulty, since TRBJ2-2 better matches the DNA end. Germline loops: CDR1 MNHEY, CDR2 SMNVEV (reference sequence). The CDR3 is made up of 17 amino acids. CDR3 nucleotides: TGTGCCAGCAGTTTCTTGGGACAGGGGGCCGTCACCGGGGAGCTGTTTTTT. Translating gives CASSFLGQGAVTGELFF.

The chain recombines TRBV13 with TRBJ2-3; 9 nucleotides agree with TRBD2. CDR1 PRHDT and CDR2 FYEKMQ come from the germline V gene (reference sequence). The CDR3 is 17 residues long. V shed 4 bases, J shed 5 bases, and the junction held 13 bases outside the gene matches. In nucleotides, the CDR3 is TGTGCCAGCAGCTCACCCGGGACTAGCAGCATGGAAGATACGCAGTATTTT. It translates to CASSSPGTSSMEDTQYF.

CDR3 bases: TGTGCCAGCAGCCCCTGGACAGGGAGCTCCTACGAGCAGTACTTC. Its translation is CASSPWTGSSYEQYF. The rearrangement links TRBV9 to TRBJ2-7; TRBD1 aligns across 8 bases. Trimming at V came to 4 bases and at J to 0 bases, leaving 6 bases not matched to a gene. CDR1 SGDLS and CDR2 YYNGEE come from the germline V gene. CDR3 size: 15 residues.

The V and J genes are TRBV14 and TRBJ2-7; tentative D call: TRBD1 (8 bases). CDR1 is SGHDN and CDR2 is FVKESK in the germline V gene. The V end lost 0 bases, the J end lost 6 bases, and 24 bases lay between the germline ends. The CDR3 has 18 residues. The CDR3 is CASSQERWTGRDLCEQYF. CDR3 DNA sequence: TGTGCCAGCAGCCAAGAGCGATGGACAGGGAGGGATCTTTGCGAGCAGTACTTC. The whole variable domain, filled in from reference TRBV14 and TRBJ2-7, reads EAGVTQFPSHSVIEKGQTVTLRCDPISGHDNLYWYRRVMGKEIKFLLHFVKESKQDESGMPNNRFLAERTGGTYSTLKVQPAELEDSGVYFCASSQERWTGRDLCEQYFGPGTRLTVT.

The chain combines TRBV15 with TRBJ2-1; the match to TRBD2 covers 8 bases. After removal of 2 bases from V and 4 bases from J, the junction contained 10 bases not matched to a gene. Germline V gene sequence: CDR1 LNHNV, CDR2 YYDKDF (reference sequence). The length of the CDR3 is 17 residues. The CDR3 region has the DNA TGTGCCACCAGCAGACCACTAGCGGTAGGGGCTTACAATGAGCAGTTCTTC. Protein sequence: CATSRPLAVGAYNEQFF.

This chain uses TRBV6-5 with TRBJ1-2, with TRBD1 identical over 9 bases. Germline trimming cut 5 bases from V and 8 bases from J; bases unmatched to any gene: 6. Germline V CDR1 and CDR2: MNHEY, SVGAGI. CDR3 size: 13 residues. The CDR3 DNA sequence: TGTGCCAGCAGTGAACAGGGGGCGCAAGGCTACACCTTC. As protein: CASSEQGAQGYTF.

This clone is a singleton in its sample. V usage is TRBV10-1 and J usage is TRBJ2-3; D perhaps matches TRBD2 (6 bases). Germline V lookup: CDR1 WNHNN, CDR2 SYGVQD (reference sequence). Deletions cut 2 bases from V and 0 bases from J, with 12 bases between. The CDR3 contains 16 residues. DNA of the CDR3: TGCGCCAGCAGTGAGAGGGGCGGGGCAAGCACAGATACGCAGTATTTT. Its translation: CASSERGGASTDTQYF.

The chain joins TRBV5-1 to TRBJ2-7, with D unclear. This CDR3 region has 12 residues. Germline loops: CDR1 SGHRS, CDR2 YFSETQ. The V end lost 7 bases, the J end lost 3 bases, and 11 bases lay between the germline ends. In DNA form, the CDR3 reads TGCGCCAGCTCTGGCAAAGACTACGAGCAGTACTTC. Its protein product is CASSGKDYEQYF.